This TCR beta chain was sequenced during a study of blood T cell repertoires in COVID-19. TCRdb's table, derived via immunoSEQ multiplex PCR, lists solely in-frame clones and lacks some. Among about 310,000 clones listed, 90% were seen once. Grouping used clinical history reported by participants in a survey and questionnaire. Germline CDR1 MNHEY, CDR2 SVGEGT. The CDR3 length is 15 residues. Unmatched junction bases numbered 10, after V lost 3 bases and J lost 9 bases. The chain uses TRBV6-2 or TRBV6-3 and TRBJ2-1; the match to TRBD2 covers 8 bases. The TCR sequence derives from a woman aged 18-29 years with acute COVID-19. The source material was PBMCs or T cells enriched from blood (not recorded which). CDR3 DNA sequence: TGTGCCAGCAGTTATATCAGCGGGAGCCGTGGTGAGCAGTTCTTC. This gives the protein CASSYISGSRGEQFF.